This T cell receptor (beta chain) was profiled in a study of blood T cell repertoires in COVID-19. Study-wide background: COVID-19 samples collected from the United States, Italy and Spain covered acute and convalescent phases.

Germline CDR1 reads SGHTA; CDR2 reads FQGNSA. There are 13 residues in the CDR3. V lost 6 bases and J 0 bases, leaving 9 bases between the germline ends. The method was immunoSEQ multiplex PCR; TCRdb's version includes in-frame clones alone and lacks a portion of them. Here the sample spans about 110,000 clones, around 79% being singletons. The chain joins TRBV7-2 to TRBJ2-7; weak D call: TRBD2 (5 bases). The sequence was collected from a man aged 70-80 years with active or convalescent COVID-19. Sequencing was done on a sample of peripheral blood. CDR3 in DNA: TGTGCCAGCAGTCGAGGGCACTCCTACGAGCAGTACTTC. This gives the protein CASSRGHSYEQYF.